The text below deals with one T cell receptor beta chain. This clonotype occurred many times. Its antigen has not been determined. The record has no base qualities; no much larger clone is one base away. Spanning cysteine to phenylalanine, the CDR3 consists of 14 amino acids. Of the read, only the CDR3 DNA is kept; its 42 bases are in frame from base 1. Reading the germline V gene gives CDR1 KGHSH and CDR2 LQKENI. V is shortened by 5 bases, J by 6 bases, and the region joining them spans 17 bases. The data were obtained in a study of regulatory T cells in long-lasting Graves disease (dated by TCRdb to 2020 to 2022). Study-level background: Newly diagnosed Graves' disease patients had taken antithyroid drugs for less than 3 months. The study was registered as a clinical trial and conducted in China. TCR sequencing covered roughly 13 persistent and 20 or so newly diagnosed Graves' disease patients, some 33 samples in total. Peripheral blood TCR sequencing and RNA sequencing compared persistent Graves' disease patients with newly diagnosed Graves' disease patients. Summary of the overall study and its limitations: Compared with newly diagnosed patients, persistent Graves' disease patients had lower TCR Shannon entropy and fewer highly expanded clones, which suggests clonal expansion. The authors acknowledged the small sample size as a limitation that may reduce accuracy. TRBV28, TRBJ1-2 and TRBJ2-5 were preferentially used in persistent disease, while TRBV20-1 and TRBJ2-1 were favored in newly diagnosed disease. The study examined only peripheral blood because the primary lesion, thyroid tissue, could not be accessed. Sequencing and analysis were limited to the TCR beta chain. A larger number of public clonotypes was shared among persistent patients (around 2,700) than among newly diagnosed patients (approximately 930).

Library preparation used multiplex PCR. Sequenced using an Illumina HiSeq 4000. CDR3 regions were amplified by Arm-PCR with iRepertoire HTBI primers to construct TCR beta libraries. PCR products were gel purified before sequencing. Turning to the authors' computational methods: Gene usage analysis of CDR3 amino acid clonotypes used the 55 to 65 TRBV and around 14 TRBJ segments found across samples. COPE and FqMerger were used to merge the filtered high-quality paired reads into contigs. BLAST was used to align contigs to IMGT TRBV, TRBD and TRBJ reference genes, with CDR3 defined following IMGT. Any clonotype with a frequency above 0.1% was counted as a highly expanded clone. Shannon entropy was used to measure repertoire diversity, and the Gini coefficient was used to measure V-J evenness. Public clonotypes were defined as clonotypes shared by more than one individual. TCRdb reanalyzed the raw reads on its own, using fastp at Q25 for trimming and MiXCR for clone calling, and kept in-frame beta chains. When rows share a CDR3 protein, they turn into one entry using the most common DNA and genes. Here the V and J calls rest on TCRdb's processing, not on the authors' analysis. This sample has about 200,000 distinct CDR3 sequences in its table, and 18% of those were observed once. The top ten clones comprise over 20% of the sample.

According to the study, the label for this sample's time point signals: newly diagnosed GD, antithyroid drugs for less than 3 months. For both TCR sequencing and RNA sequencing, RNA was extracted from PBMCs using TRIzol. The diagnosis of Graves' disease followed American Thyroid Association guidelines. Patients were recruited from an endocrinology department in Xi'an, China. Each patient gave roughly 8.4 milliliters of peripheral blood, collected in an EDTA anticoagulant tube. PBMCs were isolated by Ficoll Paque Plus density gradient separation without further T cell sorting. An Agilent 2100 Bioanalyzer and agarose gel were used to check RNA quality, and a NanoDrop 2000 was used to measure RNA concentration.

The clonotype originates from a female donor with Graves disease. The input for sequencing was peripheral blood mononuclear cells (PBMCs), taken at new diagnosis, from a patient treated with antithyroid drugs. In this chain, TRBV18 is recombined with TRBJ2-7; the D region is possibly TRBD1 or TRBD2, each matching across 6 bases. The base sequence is TGTGCCAGCTCAGTACAGGGACTGGGAGCCGAGCAGTACTTC. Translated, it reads CASSVQGLGAEQYF.